This T cell receptor beta chain was observed in a study of CD8 T cells in ankylosing spondylitis (dated by TCRdb to the late 2010s). Study-level background: T cell receptor beta repertoires were profiled in healthy donors and ankylosing spondylitis patients so that disease-linked TCR variants could be found. In total, the full study cohort was made up of some 110 healthy donors and approximately 24 ankylosing spondylitis patients. Peripheral blood was sampled, and synovial fluid was also collected from ankylosing spondylitis patients.

The data were produced on an Illumina HiSeq 2500. Quantitative 5'-RACE with molecular barcodes was used to prepare TCR beta libraries. Under the source paper's analysis protocol: A new computational method based on a probabilistic model of VDJ rearrangement was used to identify disease-linked TCR variants. Using fastp trimming at Q25 and MiXCR clonotype assembly, TCRdb reanalyzed the public sequencing data and kept in-frame beta chains. For every CDR3 protein sequence, its rows merge into one entry that carries the most common genes and DNA. It is TCRdb's table, rather than the study itself, that gives the V and J calls and clone size. The table for this sample lists 130,000 or so distinct CDR3 sequences; about 7% of them were counted only once. 12% of the sample is taken by the ten largest. The CDR3 spans 15 residues, from the cysteine through the phenylalanine. CDR3 DNA is the only sequence kept; it has 45 bases, read in frame from the first base. V has 8 bases trimmed and J has 5 bases trimmed; junction bases matching no gene number 11. Based on the germline V gene, the CDR1 and CDR2 sequences are MNHNS and SASEGT.

This clonotype was counted at least ten times. The specificity of this receptor is unknown. Base qualities are not recorded, but no much larger clone differs from it by a single base. Results and caveats for the whole study, not just this receptor: In peripheral blood, the disease-linked clones were found at relatively low frequencies and had a CD8+ phenotype. A TCR beta motif of about eight highly homologous amino acid variants appeared characteristic of blood from ankylosing spondylitis patients. Some TCR beta motif variants had previously been reported in synovial fluid and blood of reactive arthritis patients, which suggested common disease-initiation mechanisms. Significant enrichment of the disease-linked clones was reported in matched synovial fluid samples from ankylosing spondylitis patients.

Source material: blood, either unsorted or a sorted T cell fraction (not recorded which). This TCR derives from a male donor with ankylosing spondylitis or in good health (not recorded which). This receptor chain uses TRBV6-1 and TRBJ2-3, with 9 central nucleotides matching TRBD2. At the DNA level, the sequence is TGTGCCAGCTATCGGGCGGGAGGGCATGGAGATACGCAGTATTTT. Its protein is CASYRAGGHGDTQYF.